A selection of T cell receptor beta chains follows, all from one sample in a study of early T cells in non-severe SARS-CoV-2 infection. Via MiXCR, TCRdb re-called the 5' RACE reads, giving one row per CDR3 protein. The sample yields 30,000 to 35,000 distinct CDR3 sequences, around 6% seen once. Sequences were obtained from whole blood. The receptors come from an adult who was a healthcare worker with PCR-confirmed SARS-CoV-2 infection or an uninfected control (not recorded which). CDR3s include the opening cysteine and the closing phenylalanine or tryptophan.

v_gene	CDR3aa
TRBV4-3	CASSQDWSPGYEQYF
TRBV6-6	CASSYSGFDQPQHF
TRBV9	CASSLFAGEGTDTQYF
TRBV2	CASSDRLAGGPGTDTQYF
TRBV16	CASSQYRANTEAFF
TRBV2	CASRVGQAIYEQYF
TRBV11-2	CASSPEADTEAFF
TRBV20-1	CSATSGYEQYF
TRBV20-1	CSALRGRTDTQYF
TRBV7-2	CASSLVGGNTEAFF
TRBV29-1	CSGRGGTDTQYF